This T cell receptor beta chain is drawn from a study of blood T cell repertoires in COVID-19. Sequenced by immunoSEQ multiplex PCR; TCRdb stores in-frame clones only, minus some. The data hold about 260,000 clones, with over 75% observed a single time. The CDR3 is 14 residues long. The V gene lost 5 bases and the J gene lost 2 bases, with 10 bases spanning the gap. CDR1 is SGHAT and CDR2 is FQNNGV in the germline V gene. The sequence derives from a woman in her forties or fifties with acute or convalescent COVID-19. Sequenced sample: peripheral blood. The chain employs TRBV11-2 and TRBJ2-1; D is unresolved. The CDR3 region has the DNA TGTGCCAGCAGCCCGAGGATGACCTACAATGAGCAGTTCTTC. It yields the protein CASSPRMTYNEQFF.